This T cell receptor beta chain was observed in a study of cytomegalovirus exposure and HLA in healthy donors. Study-wide background: Counted in an early data release were 75 million to 85 million unique TCRs from HLA-typed donors. The study's findings and limits: Earlier findings revealed that most TCR beta V segments proved productive either about 90% or about 30% of the time.

Concerning this clone itself: Its antigen is not identified.

Germline V gene sequence: CDR1 SNHLY, CDR2 FYNNEI. The CDR3 sequence is 14 residues long. V was clipped by 2 bases and J by 2 bases, with 10 bases between them. Donors were nominally healthy when sampled, though unrecorded immune exposures were likely. PCR was performed using 60 Vbeta and 13 Jbeta primers. The protocol was immunoSEQ multiplex PCR, while the TCRdb copy is restricted to in-frame clones and leaves out a portion. The table lists roughly 98,000 clones, 70% to 80% of them singletons, with 11% in the top ten. The sequence came from a young man in good health and CMV-seropositive. The chain couples TRBV2 to TRBJ2-7, with D maybe TRBD1 (5 bases). Sequencing was done on a sample of PBMCs. The CDR3 region has the DNA TGTGCCAGCAGTGAATTGGGGCCCACCTACGAGCAGTACTTC. It specifies CASSELGPTYEQYF.